Following are 13 T cell receptor beta chains from one sample sequenced in a study of T cell clonality in common variable immunodeficiency (dated by TCRdb to the mid-2010s). Library preparation was by the immunoSEQ multiplex PCR assay. TCRdb's version of the immuneACCESS table is confined to in-frame rearrangements and falls short of the full clone set. An unresolved V gene accounts for under half of the shortfall where checked; the remainder is of unknown origin. The sample counts 40,000 to 65,000 clones, each observed more than once. The ten largest make up under 2% of the sample. Material: peripheral blood mononuclear cells. These TCRs come from a person aged 18 to 70 in good health.

This clone showed up many times. The read terminates 3 residues before the CDR3 end, so the remaining end is supplied by the germline J gene. The J gene is TRBJ2-7, the V gene TRBV7-8; no definite D call. The CDR3 contains 15 residues. CDR1 is SGHVS, CDR2 FQNEAQ, per germline. With 1 base removed from V and 4 bases from J, the gap between germline ends came to 14 bases. CDR3 residues: CASSLEQLSPYEQYF. The covered CDR3 bases are TGTGCCAGCAGCTTAGAGCAACTTTCTCCTTACGAG.

This clone occurred a few times. The read terminates 3 residues before the CDR3 end, so the remaining end is supplied by the germline J gene. The V and J genes are TRBV7-9 and TRBJ2-2; weak D call: TRBD2 (6 bases). There are 15 residues in the CDR3. Germline CDR1 is SEHNR and CDR2 is FQNEAQ (reference sequence). The CDR3 reads CASSPRADTGEKLFF. The part of the CDR3 DNA that was read is TGTGCCAGCAGCCCCCGAGCGGATACGGGGGAAAAG.

Details on this clone: Its ends do not fully match the called genes, so a read error is possible. The read terminates 3 residues ahead of where the CDR3 ends, so the germline J gene completes it. Other DNA sequences in the sample encode the same CDR3. The chain is built from TRBV20-1 and TRBJ1-3, with TRBD1 matching over 9 bases. Germline values: CDR1 DFQATT, CDR2 SNEGSKA (reference sequence). CDR3 length: 17 residues. The part of the CDR3 DNA that was read is TGCAGTGCTAGGCCGCCCCCAGGGACAGGGAATGGAAACACA. Translation: CSARPPPGTGNGNT. The CDR3 in its entirety is CSARPPPGTGNGNTIYF.

This clone was seen at least ten times. From the germline J gene comes the end of the CDR3, since the read stops 3 residues before it. This chain joins TRBV7-2 and TRBJ1-5; the D gene is possibly TRBD1 (6 bases). Germline V lookup: CDR1 SGHTA, CDR2 FQGNSA. The CDR3 length is 15 residues. V was pared by 3 bases and J by 3 bases, with 12 bases between. CDR3 DNA, as far as it was read: TGTGCCAGCAGCTTTAGTCAGGGACACAATCAGCCC. It is translated as CASSFSQGHNQP. The CDR3 as a whole reads CASSFSQGHNQPQHF.

This clone was seen repeatedly, ten times or more. Other nucleotide sequences in the sample specify the same CDR3. CDR3 DNA, as far as it was read: TGTGCCAGCTCTCTAGGACAGCGCGAGACC. Translation gives CASSLGQRET. The CDR3, in full, reads CASSLGQRETQYF. V usage is TRBV18 and J usage is TRBJ2-5; D may be TRBD1 (6 bases). The CDR3 is cut off 3 residues early in the read; its end comes from the germline J gene. Deletions cut 6 bases from V and 5 bases from J, with 13 bases between. Per germline, CDR1 KGHSH and CDR2 LQKENI. The CDR3 sequence is 13 residues long.

This clone was counted ten times or more. The CDR3 end falls 3 residues outside the read, so it is completed with the germline J gene. J is TRBJ1-5 and V is TRBV5-1, with 8 bases fitting TRBD1. Trimming at V came to 4 bases and at J to 6 bases, leaving 6 bases not matched to a gene. This CDR3 has 14 residues. Germline-derived CDR1 and CDR2 are SGHRS and YFSETQ. The CDR3 sequence is CASSPTGATQPQHF. The CDR3 bases that were read are TGCGCCAGCAGCCCGACAGGGGCCACTCAGCCC.

In its sample, this clone was seen many times. The read terminates 3 residues before the CDR3 end, so the remaining end is supplied by the germline J gene. V usage is TRBV6-4 and J usage is TRBJ2-6; the D is unclear. V was trimmed by 5 bases and J by 4 bases, leaving 12 bases between them. This CDR3 is built from 15 residues. Germline lookup yields CDR1 MRHNA and CDR2 SNTAGT. CDR3 protein: CASSSETSGANVLTF. Partial CDR3 DNA: TGTGCCAGCAGTTCTGAAACATCAGGGGCCAACGTC.

At least ten counts were recorded for this clone. The read halts 3 residues ahead of the CDR3 end, with the missing end drawn from the germline J gene. The V gene is TRBV5-6, the J gene TRBJ1-1; 10 bases agree with TRBD1. Germline V lookup: CDR1 SGHDT, CDR2 YYEEEE. V dropped 3 bases and J dropped 5; count of bases not matched to a gene: 7. CDR3 size: 15 residues. The CDR3 sequence: CASSSDRGRATEAFF. The DNA read from the CDR3 is TGTGCCAGCAGCTCCGACAGGGGGCGAGCGACTGAA.

Details on this clone: The observed sequence ends 3 residues before the CDR3 terminus, with the missing tail filled in from the germline J gene. V is TRBV7-9 and J is TRBJ1-1; tentatively, D is TRBD1 (5 bases). Trimming cost V 6 bases and J 0 bases, with 11 bases left between them. The CDR3 has 14 amino acids. From germline, CDR1 is SEHNR and CDR2 FQNEAQ (reference sequence). CDR3 amino acids: CASRAGPLNTEAFF. CDR3 DNA (partial): TGTGCCAGCAGGGCAGGGCCTCTGAACACTGAA. Full variable domain (missing parts from reference TRBV7-9 and TRBJ1-1): DTGVSQNPRHKITKRGQNVTFRCDPISEHNRLYWYRQTLGQGPEFLTYFQNEAQLEKSRLLSDRFSAERPKGSFSTLEIQRTEQGDSAMYLCASRAGPLNTEAFFGQGTRLTVV.

This clone was detected only a few times. The sequence runs out 3 residues before the end of the CDR3; the remainder is reconstructed from the germline J gene. This sequence joins TRBV6-2 or TRBV6-3 and TRBJ2-2; weak D call: TRBD1 (5 bases). The CDR3 is 15 residues long. In germline, CDR1 is MNHEY, CDR2 SVGEGT. CDR3 loop: CASRGGLIGANVLFF. Incomplete CDR3 DNA: TGTGCCAGCAGAGGCGGTTTGATAGGGGCCAACGTG.

Concerning this clone itself: With the read ending 3 residues before the CDR3 end, the germline J gene is used to fill in that end. The chain combines TRBV2 with TRBJ1-2; D is perhaps TRBD1 (6 bases). This CDR3 comprises 15 residues. The germline CDR1 and CDR2 sequences are SNHLY and FYNNEI. CDR3 residues: CASTHGLTGKRGYTF. The sequenced part of the CDR3 DNA is TGTGCCAGCACCCACGGTTTAACAGGGAAAAGAGGC.

The table lists this clone with many counts. The covered CDR3 bases are TGTGCCAGCAGTTTTGGACGGGGGGGATGGGGC. It codes for CASSFGRGGWG. The whole CDR3 protein reads CASSFGRGGWGYTF. This chain joins TRBV12-3 or TRBV12-4 and TRBJ1-2; a possible D gene is TRBD1 (5 bases). The observed sequence ends 3 residues before the CDR3 terminus, with the missing tail filled in from the germline J gene. The CDR3 is 14 amino acids.

This clone was observed at least ten times. CDR3 DNA, as far as it was read: TGTGCCAGCAGCGCCGACAGGGTCATCCAGACC. Translating it yields CASSADRVIQT. The full CDR3 protein is CASSADRVIQTQYF. The chain joins TRBV9 to TRBJ2-5; 7 bases line up with TRBD1. The CDR3 end lies 3 residues beyond the end of the read and is filled in from the germline J gene. Trimming took 3 bases from V and 6 from J; bases not matched to a gene: 8. This CDR3 contains 14 residues. Per the germline V gene, CDR1 is SGDLS and CDR2 is YYNGEE.